The rows below give T cell receptor beta chains drawn from one sample of a study of blood T cell repertoires in COVID-19. Repertoires were generated with immunoSEQ multiplex PCR, while TCRdb's copy carries only in-frame clones and drops some. This table has 150,000 or so clones, roughly two thirds appearing once. Material for sequencing was peripheral blood. The receptors shown here come from a woman between 65 and 79 years old with acute or convalescent COVID-19. CDR3s include the opening cysteine and the closing phenylalanine or tryptophan. A D gene is named only where the DNA matches it firmly. The listing skips clone size in some rows; elsewhere it reads once, few, many or a size class.

TRBJ2-7 | - | - | TRBV2 | 14 | CASSEGGFSYEQYF | TGTGCCAGCAGTGAAGGAGGCTTCTCCTACGAGCAGTACTTC
TRBJ2-1 | TRBD2 | - | TRBV4-1 | 18 | CASSQEFKEALAGNEQFF | TGCGCCAGCAGCCAAGAATTCAAGGAAGCGCTAGCGGGCAATGAGCAGTTCTTC
TRBJ1-4 | - | - | TRBV19 | 14 | CASSRTGMLEKLFF | TGTGCCAGTAGTCGAACAGGGATGTTGGAAAAACTGTTTTTT
TRBJ2-5 | TRBD1 | - | TRBV30 | 11 | CAWSQPGQEYF | TGTGCCTGGAGTCAGCCGGGACAGGAGTACTTC
TRBJ2-5 | - | few | TRBV18 | 13 | CASSPGRKETQYF | TGTGCCAGCTCACCAGGCAGAAAGGAGACCCAGTACTTC
TRBJ1-3 | - | - | TRBV15 | 16 | CATSRDLEVTGNTIYF | TGTGCCACCAGCAGAGATTTGGAGGTCACTGGAAACACCATATATTTT
TRBJ1-2 | - | few | TRBV6-2/TRBV6-3 | 12 | CASSYSTQGPTF | TGTGCCAGCAGTTACTCGACCCAGGGCCCAACCTTC
TRBJ1-1 | - | few | TRBV30 | 13 | CAWSVSGIAEAFF | TGTGCCTGGAGTGTATCGGGGATTGCTGAAGCTTTCTTT
TRBJ2-2 | - | - | TRBV6-5 | 15 | CASRTRSGSTGELFF | TGTGCCAGCAGGACGAGGTCGGGGAGCACCGGGGAGCTGTTTTTT
TRBJ2-2 | - | - | TRBV9 | 14 | CASSVNRVAGELFF | TGTGCCAGCAGCGTTAACAGGGTAGCCGGGGAGCTGTTTTTT
TRBJ1-1 | TRBD1 | - | TRBV19 | 15 | CASRGQGDWDTEAFF | TGTGCCAGTAGGGGACAGGGCGATTGGGATACTGAAGCTTTCTTT
TRBJ1-5 | - | once | TRBV2 | 14 | CASSEAIREQPQHF | TGTGCCAGCAGTGAAGCTATAAGAGAACAGCCCCAGCATTTT
TRBJ1-1 | - | once | TRBV19 | 11 | CASRLTDEAFF | TGTGCCAGTAGGTTGACAGATGAAGCTTTCTTT
TRBJ2-1 | - | few | TRBV21-1 | 15 | CASSESDRVANEQFF | TGTGCCAGCAGCGAATCGGACAGGGTAGCGAATGAGCAGTTCTTC
TRBJ2-1 | TRBD2 | - | TRBV7-8 | 15 | CASRNSGGPNNEQFF | TGTGCCAGCAGAAATAGCGGGGGGCCCAACAATGAGCAGTTCTTC
TRBJ2-3 | TRBD2 | few | TRBV7-3 | 19 | CASSLSGSIGSPSTDTQYF | TGTGCCAGCAGCTTAAGCGGGAGTATCGGGTCCCCCAGCACAGATACGCAGTATTTT
TRBJ2-1 | - | - | TRBV5-6 | 16 | CASKIGQSRGYNEQFF | TGTGCCAGCAAGATTGGACAGTCCCGGGGCTACAATGAGCAGTTCTTC
TRBJ1-4 | TRBD1 | few | TRBV6-5 | 15 | CASRFYGQDDEKLFF | TGTGCCAGCAGATTTTACGGACAGGATGATGAAAAACTGTTTTTT
TRBJ1-6 | - | few | TRBV6-1 | 13 | CASSEIGDSPLHF | TGTGCCAGCAGTGAAATCGGGGATTCACCCCTCCACTTT
TRBJ2-2 | - | - | TRBV19 | 15 | CASSDMTGYTGELFF | TGTGCCAGTAGTGATATGACAGGATACACCGGGGAGCTGTTTTTT
TRBJ1-4 | - | - | TRBV4-3 | 14 | CASSQEVERKKLFF | TGCGCCAGCAGCCAAGAGGTAGAGCGGAAAAAACTGTTTTTT
TRBJ1-4 | - | once | TRBV12-2 | 17 | CASRLARGLRAVEKLFF | TGTGCAAGTCGCTTAGCCAGGGGGCTAAGGGCAGTTGAAAAACTGTTTTTT
TRBJ2-7 | TRBD2 | once | TRBV2 | 14 | CASSLRDYGVEQYF | TGTGCCAGCAGCCTCCGGGACTATGGGGTAGAGCAGTACTTC
TRBJ2-2 | - | - | TRBV27 | 12 | CASAHANGELFF | TGTGCCAGCGCCCATGCGAACGGGGAGCTGTTTTTT
TRBJ2-5 | - | few | TRBV19 | 15 | CASSPRRGNQETQYF | TGTGCCAGTAGTCCGCGGCGCGGGAACCAAGAGACCCAGTACTTC
TRBJ2-2 | TRBD2 | - | TRBV27 | 16 | CASRKDQGGGTGELFF | TGTGCCAGCAGAAAAGACCAGGGCGGGGGCACCGGGGAGCTGTTTTTT
TRBJ2-2 | - | - | TRBV3-1/TRBV3-2 | 15 | CASSQDLSANGELFF | TGTGCCAGCAGCCAAGATTTATCCGCTAATGGGGAGCTGTTTTTT